The following is a TCR beta chain sequence with its context. Its antigen has not been determined. Base qualities are missing; no much larger clone stands one base away. These data originate in a study of glioma-infiltrating T cells after dendritic cell vaccination (dated by TCRdb to 2016 to 2017). Background for the entire study: The cohort included 15 or so glioblastoma patients drawn from Phase I and II dendritic cell vaccination trials, of whom 9 were newly diagnosed and 6 had recurrent disease. Patients received autologous tumor lysate-pulsed dendritic cell vaccination between about 2003 and 2013. Each patient was given three intradermal dendritic cell vaccine injections, spaced two weeks apart, in the arm below the axilla. Survival after dendritic cell vaccination was correlated with TCR sequencing metrics such as TIL content and the overlap between tumor and blood repertoires. In glioblastoma patients vaccinated with dendritic cells, deep sequencing of TCR beta CDR3 regions served to measure the amount of tumor-infiltrating lymphocytes and to compare repertoires between tumor and blood. To make the vaccine, monocyte-derived dendritic cells were cultured for roughly seven days with IL-4 and GM-CSF and then pulsed overnight with autologous tumor lysate.

The sample's time point label, decoded: after dendritic cell vaccination, including at tumor progression/relapse. Selection of patients required sufficient residual fresh-frozen tumor tissue and over two years of available survival data. An isocitrate dehydrogenase mutation was not carried by any of the glioblastoma patients, although molecular status was otherwise variable. PBMC collection took place before vaccination, two weeks after the third vaccination, and at tumor progression if progression occurred. Genomic DNA was extracted with the Qiagen DNeasy Blood extraction Kit. Using the immunoSEQ assay, TCRB CDR3 regions were amplified from roughly 2.1 micrograms of genomic DNA, or from all available DNA when less than that was on hand. The multiplex PCR employed 60 forward primers targeting TCR V beta segments and 13 reverse primers targeting J beta segments. To estimate the number of reads per starting template, synthetic control templates were added to each sample at limiting dilution. Reads of 87 bp were generated by sequencing on the Illumina HiSeq System. On the authors' methods: To remove PCR and sequencing errors, closely related sequences were merged with a nearest neighbor algorithm. TCR overlap was defined as the percentage of unique tumor TCR beta sequences that were also present in the same patient's peripheral blood. TCRdb obtained this table from immuneACCESS and retained in-frame rearrangements with V and J assigned. These tables miss some clones; where compared with another copy, unresolved V genes account for less than half of the shortfall, and the remainder is unexplained. V, J and clone size reflect that table, while D and trimming were determined from the DNA. For this sample the table gives 90,000 or so clones, of which 75% to 90% were detected only once. Over 2% of the sample is taken by the ten largest.

Study-wide findings and limitations: No direct relationship between TCR clonality and survival was found, suggesting a diverse polyclonal response may matter. After dendritic cell vaccination, a higher estimated pretreatment TIL content predicted longer time to progression and overall survival. The response model built on TCR overlap across three groups was characterized as speculative, with prospective validation still needed. The cohort was small and heterogeneous, and full blood and tumor sets were available for few patients, with initial-recurrent tumor pairs available for even fewer patients.

The TCR comes from a human donor with glioblastoma. The material was blood, obtained after dendritic cell vaccination.

Read as DNA, the sequence is TGTGCCAGCAGCTTGGTAGCAATCAATCAGCCCCAGCATTTT. Its protein reads: CASSLVAINQPQHF. The chain is assembled from TRBV5-5 and TRBJ1-5; the D gene lacks a confident call. Cut back by 0 bases and 3 bases, the V and J ends lie 7 bases apart. In the germline V gene (reference sequence), CDR1 corresponds to SGHKS and CDR2 to YYEKEE. From the cysteine through the phenylalanine, the CDR3 covers 14 amino acids. Left in the record is the CDR3 DNA by itself, 42 bases read in frame from the first base.